This T cell receptor beta chain was sequenced in a study of shared clonotypes between healthy human individuals (TCRdb year 2020). Regarding the research as a whole: Two women and a few men aged 18 to 49 years were included in the cohort. For each donor, three plates each were used for CD4 naive and CD4 memory, two plates were used for CD8 naive, and one plate was used for CD8 memory. The study deeply sequenced blood TCR repertoires of about 5 healthy adults to estimate repertoire size and the extent of clonotype sharing between individuals. To increase sequencing depth and limit assay-specific biases, TCR repertoire library preparation and sequencing were carried out by different laboratories using diverse techniques. Leukapheresis yielded between about 0.85 and 9 billion PBMCs per donor.

Overall results and qualifications from the work: The genetic and exposure-history diversity represented was limited by the small number of donors. Estimated clonotype richness was generally larger for naive than for memory subsets. When a few donors were compared, the shared fraction of clonotypes was around 5% for naive CD4, around 4% for naive CD8, 2% to 2.5% for memory CD4, and less than 0.45% for memory CD8. Rarefaction of sorted-subset datasets indicated incomplete sequencing despite the large sequencing depth. Sampling was limited to blood, and TCR repertoires in tissue likely differ from TCR repertoires in blood. Clonotypes shared by all four sorted-subset donors showed higher generation probabilities than non-shared clonotypes. Based on pairwise subsampling, the degree of clonotype sharing among donors was expected to be affected by sequencing depth.

Donors were healthy HIV-negative adults with no recently reported acute infections or vaccinations. Only Caucasian adults living in Nashville, Tennessee, USA were represented among the donors. CD4+ T cells were enriched by magnetic negative selection, after which naive cells were positively selected on CD45RA and the negative fraction was taken as the memory subset. Blood was collected by leukapheresis, and PBMCs were isolated by Ficoll-Histopaque density gradient centrifugation and then cryopreserved in liquid nitrogen vapor phase. Analytical flow cytometry was used to check the purity and quantity of each magnetically sorted T cell population. Genomic DNA was isolated from each sorted fraction and quantified by UV absorbance on a Nanodrop 2000c. Using the deep immunoSEQ assay, TCR CDR3 regions were amplified from genomic DNA by multiplex PCR. Genomic DNA extracted from each cell subset was distributed evenly over all wells of several immunoSEQ 96-well plates, and each plate served as one replicate. Each replicate PCR for sorted subsets received around 200 ng genomic DNA, equal to around 32,000 T cell genomes. The purified libraries were quantified using a Qubit 3.0 fluorometer, sized with a Bioanalyzer 2100, and then quantified again using the KAPA Library Quantification kit. Each immunoSEQ 96-well plate was sequenced on its own single-read 150-cycle Illumina NextSeq 550 flow cell. The authors' analysis ran thus. The immunoSEQ output contained only junctional sequences without quality scores, so filtering could not match that applied to full-length reads. To assign V/J genes and CDR3, sequences were annotated using PyIR, a Python wrapper for IgBLAST v1.9, with IMGT germline references. Any read was removed if the V/J assignment was weak (E-value above 1e-6), the CDR3 was missing, or the read contained stop codons, out-of-frame junctions, or ambiguous translated residues. V3J clonotypes were defined by identical inferred V gene, J gene, and CDR3 amino acid sequence. The percentage overlap between two repertoires was calculated by dividing the number of shared unique clonotypes by the size of the smaller repertoire. Three approaches were used to assess repertoire richness: RTK rarefaction, the Chao1 estimator, and Recon v2.1 estimates of unobserved clonotypes. Generation probabilities for all TCRbeta clonotypes obtained by the gDNA method from a handful of donors were computed using OLGA. Sourced from immuneACCESS, this table was stored by TCRdb with only in-frame sequences that have V and J called. A share of the clones is absent; for the studies checked, an unresolved V gene accounts for under half, and the remainder has no known explanation. D and trimming were read from the DNA, whereas the V and J calls and clone size are those reported in that table. The sample has 780,000 or so clones on record, around 77% of them singletons. The top ten clones comprise more than 1.5% of the sample.

Measured from the cysteine to the phenylalanine, the CDR3 is 13 residues long. The CDR3 DNA has 39 bases and is translated from base 1. V is pruned by 6 bases and J by 10 bases, leaving 12 bases of the junction without a gene match. The germline V gene specifies SQVTM as CDR1 and ANQGSEA as CDR2. As regards this clone: Its binding antigen is unknown. No base-level quality is on record; no much larger clone is a single base apart.

The sequenced sample consisted of memory CD4+ T cells sorted from blood. The sample's cell subset or site label is to be understood as: CD45RA-negative fraction. The TCR sequence derives from a woman aged 25 to 39 in good health. This chain is built from TRBV29-1 and TRBJ2-1, and 7 junction bases match TRBD1. The DNA reads as follows: TGCAGCGTATCGGACAGGATGGACTCGGAGCAGTTCTTC. The resulting protein is CSVSDRMDSEQFF.